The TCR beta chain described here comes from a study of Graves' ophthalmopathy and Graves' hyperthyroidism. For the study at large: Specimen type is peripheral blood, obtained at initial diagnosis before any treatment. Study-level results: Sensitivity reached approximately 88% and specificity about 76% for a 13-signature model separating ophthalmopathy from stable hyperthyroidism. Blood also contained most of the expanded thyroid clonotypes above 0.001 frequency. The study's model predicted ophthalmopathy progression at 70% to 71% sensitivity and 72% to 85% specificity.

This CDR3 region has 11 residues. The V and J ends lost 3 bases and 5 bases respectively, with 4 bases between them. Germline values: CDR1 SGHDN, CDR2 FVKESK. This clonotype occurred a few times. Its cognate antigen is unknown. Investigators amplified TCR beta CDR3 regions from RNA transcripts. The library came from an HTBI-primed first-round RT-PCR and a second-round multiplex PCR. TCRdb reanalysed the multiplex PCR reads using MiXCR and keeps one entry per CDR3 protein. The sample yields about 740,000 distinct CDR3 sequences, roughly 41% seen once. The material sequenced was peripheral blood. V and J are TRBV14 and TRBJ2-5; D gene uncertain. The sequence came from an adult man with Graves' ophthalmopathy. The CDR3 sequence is CASSHHETQYF. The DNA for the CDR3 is TGTGCCAGCAGCCATCACGAGACCCAGTACTTC.